The 5 T cell receptor beta chains in this list originate from one sample, sequenced in a study of T cell changes during pregnancy in multiple sclerosis (dated by TCRdb to between 2018 and 2021). Libraries were built with the immunoSEQ multiplex PCR assay. This immuneACCESS table, as held by TCRdb, lists in-frame sequences with V and J called but not all clones. Of the missing ones, under half trace to an unresolved V gene in checked studies; the others have no known cause. In all, the sample holds roughly 20,000 clones, and 80% to 95% of those were seen once. The top ten clonotypes cover roughly 0.68% of the sample. The material sequenced was CD4+ T cells from peripheral blood mononuclear cells, taken in the third trimester of pregnancy. Every receptor here comes from a female donor with multiple sclerosis, enrolled in a pregnancy study.

The chain employs TRBV2 and TRBJ2-3; the D gene is possibly TRBD2 (6 bases). The CDR3 extends over 12 amino acids. V was cut by 8 bases and J by 4 bases, with 10 bases left in between. CDR1 and CDR2 from the germline V gene are SNHLY and FYNNEI. Here the CDR3 reads CASFGTSDTQYF. CDR3 coding DNA: TGTGCCAGCTTCGGGACTTCAGATACGCAGTATTTT.

The rearrangement uses TRBV6-1 and TRBJ1-2; D is possibly TRBD1 (6 bases). Germline CDR1 is MNHNS and CDR2 is SASEGT. Trimming removed 6 bases at V and 6 bases at J, with 17 bases between. The CDR3 has 14 residues. The CDR3 region is CASSVHRAGDGYTF. In DNA, the CDR3 is TGTGCCAGCAGCGTACACAGGGCCGGGGATGGCTACACCTTC.

The chain has TRBV29-1 and TRBJ1-1, with D tentatively TRBD1 (5 bases). V was pared by 5 bases and J by 1 base, with 11 bases between. Germline V CDR1 and CDR2: SQVTM, ANQGSEA. The CDR3 has 13 residues. CDR3 DNA sequence: TGCAGCGTTCCCCAGGGCCAGAACACTGAAGCTTTCTTT. This sequence encodes CSVPQGQNTEAFF.

The chain couples TRBV4-2 to TRBJ2-5; 11 positions agree with TRBD1. With 4 bases clipped from V and 3 bases from J, the junction kept 10 bases outside the gene matches. The CDR3 loop spans 17 amino acids. Looked up from germline, CDR1 is LGHNA and CDR2 is YNFKEQ. DNA for the CDR3: TGTGCCAGCAGCCGTATGGGACAGGGGGACCATAAAGAGACCCAGTACTTC. Encoded protein: CASSRMGQGDHKETQYF.

In this sample, this clone turned up once. This rearrangement joins TRBV9 to TRBJ2-5; 10 bases agree with TRBD1. Germline loops: CDR1 SGDLS, CDR2 YYNGEE. Trimming cost V 4 bases and J 2 bases; bases outside gene matches: 14. This CDR3 comprises 18 residues. CDR3 loop: CASSPRVGDRGLQETQYF. In nucleotides, the CDR3 is TGTGCCAGCAGCCCCCGGGTGGGGGACAGGGGACTTCAAGAGACCCAGTACTTC.